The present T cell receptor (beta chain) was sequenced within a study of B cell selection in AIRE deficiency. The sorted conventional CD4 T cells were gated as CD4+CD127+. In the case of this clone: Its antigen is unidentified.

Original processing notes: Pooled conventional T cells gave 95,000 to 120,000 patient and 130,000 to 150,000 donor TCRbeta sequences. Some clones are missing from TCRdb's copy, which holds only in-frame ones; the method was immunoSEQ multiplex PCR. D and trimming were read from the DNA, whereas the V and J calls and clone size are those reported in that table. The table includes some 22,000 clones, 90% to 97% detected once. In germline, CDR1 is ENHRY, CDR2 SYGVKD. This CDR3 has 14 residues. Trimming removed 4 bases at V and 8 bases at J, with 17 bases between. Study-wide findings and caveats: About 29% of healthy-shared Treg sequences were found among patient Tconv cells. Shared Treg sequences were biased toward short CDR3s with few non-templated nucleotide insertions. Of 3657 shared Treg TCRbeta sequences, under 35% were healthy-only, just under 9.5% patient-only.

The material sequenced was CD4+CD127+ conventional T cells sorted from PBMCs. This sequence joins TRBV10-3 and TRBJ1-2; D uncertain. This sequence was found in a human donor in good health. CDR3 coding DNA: TGTGCCATCAGTGTGGAGGACGGCTCTCGAGGCTACACCTTC. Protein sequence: CAISVEDGSRGYTF.